Below are 22 T cell receptor beta chains sequenced from a single sample in a study of blood T cell repertoires in COVID-19. Profiling relied on immunoSEQ multiplex PCR, and the TCRdb table lists in-frame clones only, not all of them. The sample lists 60,000 to 75,000 clones, approximately 85% occurring once. The sample was peripheral blood. These TCRs come from a human donor in a cohort sampled during active COVID-19.

V and J are TRBV29-1 and TRBJ2-5; the match to TRBD2 covers 8 bases. The CDR3 length is 14 residues. The ends lost 7 bases at V and 1 base at J; junction bases unmatched: 8. Per germline, CDR1 SQVTM and CDR2 ANQGSEA. CDR3 region: CSARGGPLQETQYF. The CDR3 DNA reads TGCAGCGCCCGGGGGGGGCCCCTCCAAGAGACCCAGTACTTC.

This clone came up a few times. The gene calls are TRBV21-1 and TRBJ2-7; the table calls TRBD2, which could not be checked here. TRBV21-1 is reported as a pseudogene. The CDR3 sequence is 19 residues long. The chain's CDR3 is CASSVLARSGGPSSYEQYF. For the CDR3, the DNA is TGTGCCAGCAGCGTTCTTGCGCGGAGCGGGGGGCCATCCTCCTACGAGCAGTACTTC.

This rearrangement joins TRBV7-6 to TRBJ2-5; maybe TRBD1 (6 bases). CDR1 SGHVS and CDR2 FNYEAQ come from the germline V gene. The ends were cut back, 5 bases at V and 5 bases at J, with 21 bases in the middle. There are 16 residues in the CDR3. The CDR3 sequence: CASSPQWAGDGETQYF. The CDR3 nucleotides read TGTGCCAGCAGCCCCCAGTGGGCAGGGGACGGGGAGACCCAGTACTTC.

The gene calls are TRBV7-9 and TRBJ2-7, with D possibly matching TRBD2 (6 bases). V lost 1 base and J 0 bases, leaving 16 bases between the germline ends. The germline gives CDR1 SEHNR, CDR2 FQNEAQ (reference sequence). The CDR3 length is 17 residues. The CDR3 here is CASSLGAGGASSYEQYF. The CDR3 nucleotides read TGTGCCAGCAGCTTAGGGGCTGGCGGGGCTAGCTCCTACGAGCAGTACTTC.

The J gene is TRBJ2-4, the V gene TRBV19; 9 bases are a match to TRBD2. CDR1 and CDR2 (germline): LNHDA, SQIVND (reference sequence). The CDR3 has 16 residues. V gave up 3 bases and J gave up 5 bases; unmatched junction bases: 8. CDR3 loop: CASSIFRGTSQNIQYF. In nucleotides, the CDR3 is TGTGCCAGTAGTATCTTTCGGGGGACTAGCCAAAACATTCAGTACTTC.

This chain uses TRBV19 with TRBJ2-3; D possibly corresponds to TRBD2 (6 bases). Deletions cut 4 bases from V and 6 bases from J, with 11 bases between. The germline V gene encodes CDR1 LNHDA and CDR2 SQIVND (reference sequence). The CDR3 consists of 13 residues. The CDR3 here is CASSTRGGDTQYF. The CDR3 DNA follows: TGTGCCAGTAGTACGCGGGGCGGGGATACGCAGTATTTT.

The chain links TRBV21-1 to TRBJ1-5; TRBD1, as called in the table, went unchecked against the DNA. TRBV21-1 corresponds to a pseudogene. This CDR3 has 19 amino acids. The CDR3 coding sequence is TGTGCCAGCAAGCTCGAAATGGGACAGGGTAGAATTAACAATCAGCCCCAGCATTTT. Amino acids: CASKLEMGQGRINNQPQHF.

This clone was found a few times. The genes are TRBV5-4 and TRBJ2-3; no clear D gene. V lost 4 bases, J lost 0 bases, and 9 bases lay in between. The CDR3 consists of 14 residues. Germline values: CDR1 SGHNT, CDR2 YYREEE (reference sequence). The CDR3 coding sequence is TGTGCCAGCAGCCCCTACTCTAGCACAGATACGCAGTATTTT. Residues: CASSPYSSTDTQYF.

This clone was picked up one time. This chain uses TRBV21-1 with TRBJ2-3; the D call TRBD1 from the table was never checked on the DNA. TRBV21-1 is a known pseudogene. The CDR3 covers 18 residues. The CDR3 DNA is TGTGCCAGCAGCAAGAGATCAGGACAGGGCAGGGGCACAGATACGCAGTATTTT. Protein: CASSKRSGQGRGTDTQYF.

The chain combines TRBV7-7 with TRBJ1-3; maybe TRBD1 (5 bases). This CDR3 region has 19 residues. V was trimmed by 4 bases and J by 1 base, leaving 23 bases between them. Germline CDR1 and CDR2: SSHAT and FNYEAQ (reference sequence). Here the CDR3 reads CASSSGVKRLGSSGNTIYF. The CDR3 nucleotides read TGTGCCAGCAGCTCGGGGGTCAAAAGACTGGGCTCGTCTGGAAACACCATATATTTT.

CDR3 amino acids: CASSQEIFPQYF. The CDR3, as DNA: TGTGCCAGCAGCCAAGAAATATTTCCGCAGTATTTT. This sequence joins TRBV3-1 (or the pseudogene TRBV3-2) and TRBJ2-3; D ambiguous. Germline CDR1 is LGHDT and CDR2 is YNNKEL (reference sequence). V lost 0 bases and J lost 10, with 8 bases in between. The CDR3 length is 12 residues.

The gene calls are TRBV5-1 and TRBJ2-3; D is undetermined. This CDR3 contains 14 residues. Deletions cut 1 base from V and 0 bases from J, with 6 bases between. CDR1 and CDR2 from the germline V gene are SGHRS and YFSETQ. CDR3 loop: CASSLRRSTDTQYF. The CDR3 DNA is TGCGCCAGCAGCTTGCGTAGAAGCACAGATACGCAGTATTTT.

The chain has TRBV27 and TRBJ1-5, with D perhaps matching TRBD1 (6 bases). V was clipped by 3 bases and J by 6 bases, with 15 bases between them. The CDR3 totals 15 residues. CDR1 is MNHEY and CDR2 is SMNVEV in the germline V gene (reference sequence). In DNA, the CDR3 is TGTGCCAGCAGTTTTTCAAGGGGGGGCGGTCAGCCCCAGCATTTT. Translation gives CASSFSRGGGQPQHF.

This clone was observed a single time. The chain employs TRBV5-1 and TRBJ2-1; D possibly corresponds to TRBD1 (5 bases). The V gene lost 4 bases and the J gene lost 9 bases, with 23 bases spanning the gap. The V gene's germline CDR1 is SGHRS and CDR2 YFSETQ. This CDR3 comprises 16 residues. For the CDR3, the DNA is TGCGCCAGCAGCCCCTTGGTAGGGGCGACCTCGAGTGAGCAGTTCTTC. Protein product: CASSPLVGATSSEQFF.

The V gene is TRBV18, the J gene TRBJ2-1; D perhaps matches TRBD1 (5 bases). Between the trimmed V and J ends, which lost 6 bases and 15 bases, there was a span of 15 bases. Germline V gene lookup returns CDR1 KGHSH and CDR2 LQKENI. This CDR3 is 11 amino acids long. CDR3 nucleotides: TGTGCCAGCTCCCCCGGACAATGGTTGTTCTTC. It encodes CASSPGQWLFF.

This chain uses TRBV6-5 with TRBJ2-1; 12 bases agree with TRBD1. The ends lost 6 bases at V and 10 bases at J; junction bases unmatched: 7. The germline gives CDR1 MNHEY, CDR2 SVGAGI. The CDR3 is made up of 14 amino acids. In DNA form, the CDR3 reads TGTGCCAGCAGACCACCGGGACAGGGGGCGGAGCAGTTCTTC. Translation gives CASRPPGQGAEQFF.

The rearrangement links TRBV7-9 to TRBJ2-1, with D maybe TRBD1 (5 bases). This CDR3 spans 13 amino acids. The germline CDR1 and CDR2 sequences are SEHNR and FQNEAQ (reference sequence). V lost 8 bases to trimming and J lost 1 base, with 9 bases between them. CDR3 protein: CASGKGSYNEQFF. CDR3 nucleotides: TGTGCCAGCGGTAAGGGGTCCTACAATGAGCAGTTCTTC.

The chain employs TRBV5-6 and TRBJ1-3; D might be TRBD1 (5 bases). The germline CDR1 and CDR2 sequences are SGHDT and YYEEEE. Trimming pared 3 bases from V and 4 bases from J, leaving 17 bases between. CDR3 length: 16 amino acids. As DNA, the CDR3 is TGTGCCAGCAGCTCGGGGGGACCCCTGTGGGGAAACACCATATATTTT. It translates to CASSSGGPLWGNTIYF.

CDR3: CSVPDGSRGGPETQYF. The CDR3 DNA reads TGCAGCGTCCCTGATGGTTCGCGGGGGGGCCCTGAGACCCAGTACTTC. V is TRBV29-1 and J is TRBJ2-5; 9 nucleotides line up with TRBD2. The CDR3 runs 16 residues. In germline, CDR1 is SQVTM, CDR2 ANQGSEA. J lost 5 bases, V lost 6 bases, and 16 bases had no gene match.

The rearrangement links TRBV19 to TRBJ1-2, with 10 bases aligning to TRBD1. Germline CDR1 LNHDA, CDR2 SQIVND (reference sequence). V dropped 7 bases and J dropped 8; count of bases not matched to a gene: 10. The CDR3 covers 14 residues. The CDR3 here is CASIMRDRGRGYTF. CDR3 bases: TGTGCCAGTATCATGCGGGACAGGGGACGCGGCTACACCTTC. The full variable domain, rest sourced from reference TRBV19 and TRBJ1-2, is DGGITQSPKYLFRKEGQNVTLSCEQNLNHDAMYWYRQDPGQGLRLIYYSQIVNDFQKGDIAEGYSVSREKKESFPLTVTSAQKNPTAFYLCASIMRDRGRGYTFGSGTRLTVV.

This CDR3 reads CASSDRGSTEAFF. DNA of the CDR3: TGTGCCAGTAGCGACAGGGGGTCGACTGAAGCTTTCTTT. V gene TRBV19 combines with J gene TRBJ1-1; 9 bases line up with TRBD1. V lost 6 bases, J lost 5 bases, and 4 bases stayed unmatched. The CDR3 length is 13 residues. CDR1 LNHDA and CDR2 SQIVND come from the germline V gene (reference sequence).

The chain uses TRBV15 and TRBJ2-3; D gene uncertain. Germline loops: CDR1 LNHNV, CDR2 YYDKDF (reference sequence). V gave up 1 base and J gave up 5 bases, with 10 bases separating them. This CDR3 comprises 14 residues. This CDR3 is CATSRVSSGDTQYF. CDR3 nucleotide sequence: TGTGCCACCAGCAGAGTCTCCTCCGGAGATACGCAGTATTTT. The full variable domain, its missing parts supplied by reference TRBV15 and TRBJ2-3, is DAMVIQNPRYQVTQFGKPVTLSCSQTLNHNVMYWYQQKSSQAPKLLFHYYDKDFNNEADTPDNFQSRRPNTSFCFLDIRSPGLGDTAMYLCATSRVSSGDTQYFGPGTRLTVL.